This entry is about one T cell receptor beta chain. Participants' own reports of clinical history determined their cohort assignment. Donors in Cohort 3 counted as recovered after two negative PCRs, clearance, or symptom resolution. The record originates from a study of blood T cell repertoires in COVID-19. Study as a whole: PBMCs, B-cell-depleted T cells, or T cells were the source of the cDNA or gDNA that made up the material.

Per the original data handling: Estimation of nucleated cell counts relied on the amplification of reference gene primers. Method: immunoSEQ multiplex PCR; TCRdb's copy keeps in-frame clones and lacks some. From that table come the V and J calls and clone size; the DNA was used to work out D and trimming. Here the sample spans under 500,000 clones, 80% to 90% being singletons. Trimming stripped 5 bases from V and 11 bases from J, with 13 bases between. The germline V gene has CDR1 LGHDT and CDR2 YNNKEL (reference sequence). The length of the CDR3 is 12 residues. Sequences were obtained from PBMCs or T cells enriched from blood (not recorded which). The receptor was derived from a man aged 25 to 45 who had recovered from COVID-19. This chain uses TRBV3-1 (or the pseudogene TRBV3-2) with TRBJ1-3; no reliable D call. The CDR3 nucleotides are TGTGCCAGCAGCTCTAATCCCGCGGCCATATATTTT. Translation: CASSSNPAAIYF.